The 31 T cell receptor beta chains in this list originate from one sample, sequenced in a study of T cell responses to AZD1222 COVID-19 vaccine. The repertoire was sequenced with immunoSEQ multiplex PCR; TCRdb's copy has only in-frame clones and lacks some. The sample lists around 140,000 clones, 90% occurring once. Here the sequenced sample was peripheral blood, taken on day 0 of AZD1222 vaccination. These receptors all stem from an adult in good health.

This chain joins TRBV7-3 and TRBJ1-2; D is perhaps TRBD1 (5 bases). The CDR3 spans 14 residues. The V and J ends lost 8 bases and 2 bases respectively, with 15 bases between them. Germline-derived CDR1 and CDR2 are SGHTA and FQGTGA. The CDR3 coding sequence is TGTGCCAGCGCCAACCGGGACGAGAACTATGGCTACACCTTC. Translating gives CASANRDENYGYTF.

This rearrangement joins TRBV3-1 (or the pseudogene TRBV3-2) to TRBJ2-1; 12 nucleotides line up with TRBD2. V lost 3 bases to trimming and J lost 2 bases; unmatched junction nucleotides: 5. The germline gives CDR1 LGHDT, CDR2 YNNKEL (reference sequence). The CDR3 is 17 amino acids. The CDR3 DNA is TGTGCCAGCAGCCACCGGACTAGCGGGGCCACCTACAATGAGCAGTTCTTC. Protein sequence: CASSHRTSGATYNEQFF.

The V call is TRBV30, the J call TRBJ1-2, with D hard to call. Germline CDR1 and CDR2: GTSNPN and SVGIG (reference sequence). The CDR3 length is 16 residues. Trimming took off 2 bases at V and 2 bases at J, with 18 bases between the two ends. CDR3 residues: CAWSSFWRLENYGYTF. CDR3 DNA: TGTGCCTGGAGTTCCTTTTGGAGGTTGGAGAACTATGGCTACACCTTC. Full variable domain (missing parts from reference TRBV30 and TRBJ1-2): SQTIHQWPATLVQPVGSPLSLECTVEGTSNPNLYWYRQAAGRGLQLLFYSVGIGQISSEVPQNLSASRPQDRQFILSSKKLLLSDSGFYLCAWSSFWRLENYGYTFGSGTRLTVV.

As concerns this clone: The junction does not match germline at one end; this may be a read error. The V and J genes are TRBV7-7 and TRBJ2-2; 7 bases map to TRBD1. CDR3 length: 15 residues. The germline V gene encodes CDR1 SSHAT and CDR2 FNYEAQ (reference sequence). In nucleotides, the CDR3 is TGTGCTAGCAGCAAGGGACAGAGAGACACCGGGGAGCTGTTTTTT. Its protein is CASSKGQRDTGELFF.

A single count supports this clone. CDR3 nucleotide sequence: TGTGCCAGCAGCCCCAGACAGGGCTGGAACACTGAAGCTTTCTTT. The encoded protein is CASSPRQGWNTEAFF. This chain links TRBV3-1 (or the pseudogene TRBV3-2) with TRBJ1-1, with TRBD1 matching 7 bases. The CDR3 is 15 amino acids. V shed 4 bases and J 1 base; nucleotides not matched to a gene: 6. Looked up from germline, CDR1 is LGHDT and CDR2 is YNNKEL (reference sequence).

The rearrangement uses TRBV6-5 and TRBJ2-5, with D perhaps matching TRBD1 (6 bases). Germline lookup yields CDR1 MNHEY and CDR2 SVGAGI. The germline V and J ends were trimmed by 7 bases and 5 bases, with 17 bases remaining between them. The CDR3 extends over 14 amino acids. The CDR3 DNA follows: TGTGCCAGCAATCTTACAGGGCGGAGGGAGACCCAGTACTTC. Translation gives CASNLTGRRETQYF.

CDR3 nucleotides: TGTGCCAGCAGCCGAGGCCGCAGCGAACCTTTCTTT. This gives the protein CASSRGRSEPFF. The gene calls are TRBV3-1 (or the pseudogene TRBV3-2) and TRBJ1-1; D is undetermined. V was shortened by 4 bases and J by 12 bases, with 15 bases between the two germline ends. This CDR3 region has 12 residues. Germline CDR1 reads LGHDT; CDR2 reads YNNKEL (reference sequence).

The table lists this clone with a count of one. In nucleotides, the CDR3 is TGTGCCAGCAGCCCCCCGGCGGGTACCGTACCCTCCTACAATGAGCAGTTCTTC. As protein: CASSPPAGTVPSYNEQFF. The chain uses TRBV9 and TRBJ2-1; TRBD2 is a possible D gene (5 bases). Trimming took off 4 bases at V and 0 bases at J, with 20 bases between the two ends. Germline CDR1 reads SGDLS; CDR2 reads YYNGEE. The CDR3 covers 18 residues.

V gene TRBV27 combines with J gene TRBJ1-6; D possibly corresponds to TRBD1 (5 bases). CDR3 length equals 14 residues. The germline V gene encodes CDR1 MNHEY and CDR2 SMNVEV (reference sequence). V lost 7 bases, J lost 7 bases, and 14 bases lay in between. DNA of the CDR3: TGTGCCAGCAAACCGGGGCCAAGGAATTCACCCCTCCACTTT. Its protein is CASKPGPRNSPLHF.

The chain is built from TRBV10-3 and TRBJ2-3; 10 nucleotides align to TRBD2. The CDR3 has 16 amino acids. With V trimmed by 6 bases and J by 2 bases, 8 bases remained unmatched. CDR1 is ENHRY, CDR2 SYGVKD, per germline. Here the CDR3 reads CAISPKLAGNTDTQYF. The CDR3 coding sequence is TGTGCCATCAGCCCGAAACTAGCGGGGAACACAGATACGCAGTATTTT.

Here the CDR3 DNA reads TGTGCCAGCAGCTTGATACTGGGCGGACAGGGGGTGCGGTATGGCTACACCTTC. Its protein product is CASSLILGGQGVRYGYTF. The chain recombines TRBV5-8 with TRBJ1-2, with 10 bases matching TRBD1. The CDR3 consists of 18 residues. CDR1 and CDR2 from the germline V gene are SGHTS and YDEGEE. V shed 1 base and J 5 bases; nucleotides not matched to a gene: 14.

This rearrangement joins TRBV5-1 to TRBJ1-1; 7 bases agree with TRBD1. Germline V gene data show CDR1 as SGHRS and CDR2 as YFSETQ. The V and J ends lost 4 bases and 0 bases, in that order; junction bases with no gene match: 3. This CDR3 region has 14 residues. The DNA for the CDR3 is TGCGCCAGCAGCCGGACAGGTATGAACACTGAAGCTTTCTTT. Translation: CASSRTGMNTEAFF.

DNA of the CDR3: TGTGCCAGCAGTTTATTAGTAGCGGGAGGAAACAATGAGCAGTTCTTC. Amino acids: CASSLLVAGGNNEQFF. This chain links TRBV27 with TRBJ2-1; 10 bases align to TRBD2. The J segment lost 5 bases and the V segment lost 1 base, leaving 5 bases of the junction unmatched. Germline CDR1 is MNHEY and CDR2 is SMNVEV (reference sequence). This CDR3 spans 16 amino acids.

The chain recombines TRBV4-3 with TRBJ1-1; D gene uncertain. The CDR3 length is 14 residues. Germline-derived CDR1 and CDR2 are LGHNA and YSLEER. V gave up 3 bases and J gave up 4 bases, with 12 bases separating them. The CDR3, as DNA: TGCGCCAGCAGCCAGGTTACAGTTGGCACTGAAGCTTTCTTT. This encodes CASSQVTVGTEAFF.

Regarding this clone: The sample holds other DNA sequences that translate to the same CDR3. CDR3 sequence (DNA): TGTGCCTGGAGTGTGGATTATGGCTACACCTTC. Translation gives CAWSVDYGYTF. The chain has TRBV30 and TRBJ1-2; no firm D call. Trimming stripped 0 bases from V and 5 bases from J, with 4 bases between. The CDR3 consists of 11 residues. The germline gives CDR1 GTSNPN, CDR2 SVGIG (reference sequence).

The V call is TRBV6-4, the J call TRBJ2-7, with 11 bases matching TRBD2. With 9 bases clipped from V and 2 bases from J, the junction kept 21 bases outside the gene matches. Germline V gives CDR1 MRHNA, CDR2 SNTAGT. The CDR3 runs to 19 residues. The CDR3 DNA reads as TGTGCCAGTCCGCGACGAATTCTAGCGGGGGGCGCGAATGCCTACGAGCAGTACTTC. Translation gives CASPRRILAGGANAYEQYF.

This clone was counted between two and nine times. This sequence joins TRBV3-1 (or the pseudogene TRBV3-2) and TRBJ1-2; maybe TRBD1 (6 bases). Deletions cut 1 base from V and 1 base from J, with 10 bases between. Germline CDR1 LGHDT, CDR2 YNNKEL (reference sequence). The CDR3 sequence is 15 residues long. The CDR3 nucleotides read TGTGCCAGCAGCCAAGGGCAGGGGAATAACTATGGCTACACCTTC. Its protein product is CASSQGQGNNYGYTF.

Here the CDR3 reads CASSREDRTYSGANVLTF. The CDR3 region has the DNA TGCGCCAGCAGCCGGGAAGACCGAACTTACTCTGGGGCCAACGTCCTGACTTTC. This chain links TRBV4-3 with TRBJ2-6, with D unclear. Germline V CDR1 and CDR2: LGHNA, YSLEER. V was pared by 4 bases and J by 0 bases, with 16 bases between. There are 18 residues in the CDR3.

The sample holds one count of this clone. V is TRBV19 and J is TRBJ1-1, with D uncertain. The CDR3 extends over 11 amino acids. Germline CDR1 is LNHDA and CDR2 is SQIVND (reference sequence). V shed 4 bases and J shed 8 bases, with 8 bases lying between them. The chain's CDR3 is CASSNTREAFF. In nucleotides, the CDR3 is TGTGCCAGTAGTAATACGAGGGAAGCTTTCTTT.

The chain employs TRBV4-3 and TRBJ1-2, with TRBD1 matching over 8 bases. The germline gives CDR1 LGHNA, CDR2 YSLEER. The CDR3 covers 16 residues. V shed 1 base, J shed 4 bases, and the junction held 8 bases outside the gene matches. CDR3 in DNA: TGCGCCAGCAGCCAAGGGCAGGGGGCAGCGGGCTATGGCTACACCTTC. Translation: CASSQGQGAAGYGYTF.

This clone was found a few times. The chain couples TRBV9 to TRBJ1-3, with D perhaps matching TRBD1 (6 bases). The CDR3 is 17 residues long. With 0 bases removed from V and 0 bases from J, the gap between germline ends came to 13 bases. Germline values: CDR1 SGDLS, CDR2 YYNGEE. The CDR3 spells CASSVVPGQSSGNTIYF. CDR3 nucleotides: TGTGCCAGCAGCGTAGTACCCGGACAGAGCTCTGGAAACACCATATATTTT.

The genes are TRBV24-1 and TRBJ1-2, with TRBD1 identical over 11 bases. The trim removed 3 bases at V and 8 bases at J, leaving 10 bases unmatched. Germline V lookup: CDR1 KGHDR, CDR2 SFDVKD. This CDR3 is built from 16 residues. The CDR3 region has the DNA TGTGCCACCAGTGATCCCCTGGGACAGGGGGTGGAAGGCTACACCTTC. Encoded protein: CATSDPLGQGVEGYTF.

This chain joins TRBV4-3 and TRBJ2-7; 7 nucleotides align to TRBD1. Unmatched junction bases numbered 8, after V lost 0 bases and J lost 6 bases. Germline lookup yields CDR1 LGHNA and CDR2 YSLEER. The CDR3 covers 15 residues. The CDR3 DNA reads as TGCGCCAGCAGCCAAGATCGAGACAGGGTAGGCGAGCAGTACTTC. Encoded protein: CASSQDRDRVGEQYF.

The rearrangement joins TRBV5-4 to TRBJ1-2, with 9 bases fitting TRBD1. J lost 8 bases, V lost 2 bases, and 4 bases had no gene match. The length of the CDR3 is 13 residues. The V gene's germline CDR1 is SGHNT and CDR2 YYREEE (reference sequence). CDR3: CASSLQGAKGYTF. In nucleotides, the CDR3 is TGTGCCAGCAGCTTACAGGGGGCGAAAGGCTACACCTTC. Combining the CDR3 with reference TRBV5-4 and TRBJ1-2 gives the whole variable domain ETGVTQSPTHLIKTRGQQVTLRCSSQSGHNTVSWYQQALGQGPQFIFQYYREEENGRGNFPPRFSGLQFPNYSSELNVNALELDDSALYLCASSLQGAKGYTFGSGTRLTVV.

CDR3 in amino acids: CASSLGGGAYNEQFF. Written as DNA, the CDR3 is TGTGCCAGCAGCTTAGGCGGGGGGGCCTACAATGAGCAGTTCTTC. The V gene is TRBV7-2, the J gene TRBJ2-1, with 9 nucleotides matching TRBD2. The ends lost 1 base at V and 2 bases at J; junction bases unmatched: 0. CDR1 and CDR2 from the germline V gene are SGHTA and FQGNSA. This CDR3 comprises 15 residues.

V gene TRBV19 combines with J gene TRBJ1-2; D is undetermined. Trimming left V 3 bases short and J 5 bases short, with 10 bases between. Germline assignment: CDR1 LNHDA and CDR2 SQIVND (reference sequence). The CDR3 loop spans 13 amino acids. The CDR3: CASSMGPGYGYTF. DNA of the CDR3: TGTGCCAGTAGTATGGGCCCGGGGTATGGCTACACCTTC.

The J gene is TRBJ1-3, the V gene TRBV7-6; no clear D gene. CDR3 length: 12 amino acids. The ends were cut back, 3 bases at V and 4 bases at J, with 4 bases in the middle. CDR1 and CDR2 from the germline V gene are SGHVS and FNYEAQ. CDR3 loop: CASSLGGNTIYF. The CDR3 DNA reads TGTGCCAGCAGCTTGGGCGGAAACACCATATATTTT.

The chain carries TRBV5-1 and TRBJ1-2, with 9 bases aligning to TRBD1. CDR1 SGHRS and CDR2 YFSETQ come from the germline V gene. V was pared by 0 bases and J by 7 bases, with 10 bases of the junction left unmatched. This CDR3 has 16 amino acids. CDR3 in DNA: TGCGCCAGCAGCTTGGAAGGACAGGGGAGGGGAGGTGGCTACACCTTC. Residues: CASSLEGQGRGGGYTF.

This rearrangement joins TRBV7-2 to TRBJ2-5; D remains unclear. CDR3 length: 14 amino acids. Germline CDR1 and CDR2: SGHTA and FQGNSA. The V end was cut by 2 bases, the J end by 4 bases, with 11 bases between. DNA for the CDR3: TGTGCCAGCAGCTTATCAGCTAGTCCAGAGACCCAGTACTTC. Its translation: CASSLSASPETQYF. The variable domain in full, with the rest retrieved from reference TRBV7-2 and TRBJ2-5, is GAGVSQSPSNKVTEKGKDVELRCDPISGHTALYWYRQSLGQGLEFLIYFQGNSAPDKSGLPSDRFSAERTGGSVSTLTIQRTQQEDSAVYLCASSLSASPETQYFGPGTRLLVL.

V usage is TRBV7-9 and J usage is TRBJ2-7; D is perhaps TRBD1 (6 bases). CDR1 is SEHNR, CDR2 FQNEAQ, per germline (reference sequence). Trimming cost V 4 bases and J 0 bases, with 13 bases left between them. The CDR3 has 15 residues. The CDR3, as DNA: TGTGCCAGCAGCTCCGGACAGTGGAGCTCCTACGAGCAGTACTTC. This sequence encodes CASSSGQWSSYEQYF. The whole variable domain, filled in from reference TRBV7-9 and TRBJ2-7, reads DTGVSQNPRHKITKRGQNVTFRCDPISEHNRLYWYRQTLGQGPEFLTYFQNEAQLEKSRLLSDRFSAERPKGSFSTLEIQRTEQGDSAMYLCASSSGQWSSYEQYFGPGTRLTVT.

This chain joins TRBV7-3 and TRBJ2-3; 15 bases align to TRBD2. V shed 4 bases and J 3 bases; nucleotides not matched to a gene: 2. Germline CDR1 and CDR2: SGHTA and FQGTGA. The CDR3 consists of 16 residues. In DNA form, the CDR3 reads TGTGCCAGCAGCTCAGGACTAGCGGGGGGGACAGATACGCAGTATTTT. It yields the protein CASSSGLAGGTDTQYF.